The clone carrying this T cell receptor (beta chain) was counted between two and nine times. What it recognizes is unknown. This entry comes from a study of OX40 agonist ivuxolimab in advanced cancers. On the study more broadly: Averaging about 60 years in age, with a range of about 23 to 80, the cohort was about 85% male.

Measured with immunoSEQ multiplex PCR; TCRdb has only the in-frame clones, and not every one. The table includes about 150,000 clones, just over 90% detected once. Germline values: CDR1 SGHAT, CDR2 FQNNGV. The CDR3 runs 16 residues. The ends lost 6 bases at V and 4 bases at J; junction bases unmatched: 14. If patients had autoimmune disease history or systemic immunosuppression, they were excluded. General study results and limits: Among T cells, CD8+ cells averaged more expanded clones than CD4+ cells. Both CD4+ and CD8+ T cell populations in blood had undergone clonal expansion by week 6 at 0.1 to 3.0 mg/kg.

The chain couples TRBV11-2 to TRBJ2-7; 8 bases fit TRBD2. This receptor was identified in an adult with an advanced solid tumor such as melanoma, head and neck, liver or kidney cancer. Sequencing used CD4+ or CD8+ T cells sorted from blood, obtained in a trial of the OX40 agonist ivuxolimab. The CDR3 loop is CASRHPRTSPPYEQYF. CDR3 DNA: TGTGCCAGCAGGCACCCCCGGACTAGCCCACCTTACGAGCAGTACTTC.